This passage covers 7 T cell receptor beta chains from one sample sequenced in a study of cytomegalovirus exposure and HLA in healthy donors. PCR employed 60 Vbeta and 13 Jbeta primers. Data came from immunoSEQ multiplex PCR; TCRdb stores just in-frame clones and leaves some out. Here the sample table reports roughly 54,000 clones. The sequenced sample was PBMCs. These receptors were obtained from a woman aged 30 to 39 in good health and CMV-seropositive.

Regarding this clone: One junction end does not reproduce the germline sequence, and a read error may be involved. This chain joins TRBV30 and TRBJ2-7, with 7 bases matching TRBD1. Germline V CDR1 and CDR2: GTSNPN, SVGIG (reference sequence). The CDR3 spans 11 residues. This chain's CDR3 is CAWGQAYEQSF. CDR3 in DNA: TGTGCCTGGGGACAGGCCTACGAGCAGTCCTTC.

The genes are TRBV6-5 and TRBJ1-5; 7 nucleotides line up with TRBD1. This CDR3 contains 13 residues. The V gene end was trimmed by 5 bases and the J gene end by 6 bases; junction bases not matched to a gene: 4. Germline V gene data show CDR1 as MNHEY and CDR2 as SVGAGI. In DNA, the CDR3 is TGTGCCAGCAGTAGACAGGGCGGTCAGCCCCAGCATTTT. Translated, it gives CASSRQGGQPQHF.

DNA of the CDR3: TGTGCCAGCAGCAGCCAGGCCGCTAACTATGGCTACACCTTC. It yields the protein CASSSQAANYGYTF. The J gene is TRBJ1-2, the V gene TRBV7-6; D is unclear. CDR1 and CDR2 (germline): SGHVS, FNYEAQ. The CDR3 consists of 14 residues. Trimming cost V 5 bases and J 0 bases, with 10 bases left between them.

The rearrangement links TRBV29-1 to TRBJ1-2; D perhaps matches TRBD1 (6 bases). V was clipped by 5 bases and J by 0 bases, with 28 bases between them. The CDR3 is made up of 19 amino acids. The germline V gene has CDR1 SQVTM and CDR2 ANQGSEA. In DNA form, the CDR3 reads TGCAGCGTTCCCGTTGGGGGCTTTTACTTCGGCGAAGCTAACTATGGCTACACCTTC. This sequence encodes CSVPVGGFYFGEANYGYTF.

V is TRBV5-5 and J is TRBJ2-3, with TRBD2 matching 9 bases. Germline loops: CDR1 SGHKS, CDR2 YYEKEE (reference sequence). This CDR3 comprises 13 residues. V was clipped by 2 bases and J by 10 bases; unmatched bases: 5. The DNA for the CDR3 is TGTGCCAGCAGCTTAACTAGCGGGCGGCCGCAGTATTTT. As protein: CASSLTSGRPQYF.

The chain couples TRBV4-2 to TRBJ2-5, with TRBD2 as a possible D gene (6 bases). Germline V gives CDR1 LGHNA, CDR2 YNFKEQ. This CDR3 contains 13 residues. Trimming removed 4 bases from V and 4 bases from J, with 10 bases in between. For the CDR3, the DNA is TGTGCCAGCAGCCCGGGAGAGCTAGAGACCCAGTACTTC. Protein: CASSPGELETQYF.

This chain joins TRBV10-1 and TRBJ2-1, with 8 bases fitting TRBD1. CDR3 length equals 13 residues. In germline, CDR1 is WNHNN, CDR2 SYGVQD (reference sequence). Trimming at V came to 2 bases and at J to 11 bases, leaving 5 bases not matched to a gene. CDR3 protein: CASSEDNRGKQFF. DNA of the CDR3: TGCGCCAGCAGTGAGGACAACAGGGGGAAGCAGTTCTTC.